The rows below give T cell receptor beta chains drawn from one sample of a study of a mutant IDH1 vaccine in newly diagnosed glioma. The antigens for these receptors are not known. Libraries were prepared by immunoSEQ multiplex PCR; TCRdb keeps only in-frame clonotypes and omits some of them. The sample lists 82,000 or so clones; 75% to 85% were seen once. The material sequenced was PBMCs, taken from a glioma patient whose treatment included an IDH1 peptide vaccine. These receptors all stem from a man aged 30 to 45 with glioma. Some clones in this sample may be carry-over from other donors' samples. Both conserved end residues are part of each CDR3. A D gene is named only where the DNA matches it firmly. Rows give clone size only sometimes, using once, few, many, or a class for an expanded clone.

clone size	CDR3 length	D gene	V gene	J gene	CDR3 DNA	CDR3 protein
NA	15	TRBD1	TRBV13	TRBJ1-2	TGTGCCAGCAGCCGCAATGTGGGACAGATCTATGGCTACACCTTC	CASSRNVGQIYGYTF
once	13	NA	TRBV5-1	TRBJ2-5	TGCGCCAGCAGCTTAGGGCTTTCAGAGACCCAGTACTTC	CASSLGLSETQYF
NA	13	NA	TRBV2	TRBJ1-1	TGTGCCAGCAAGTTAGCGGGGATTGCTGAAGCTTTCTTT	CASKLAGIAEAFF
NA	15	TRBD1	TRBV2	TRBJ1-5	TGTGCCAGCAGTTGGGGACAGGGGGTGAATCAGCCCCAGCATTTT	CASSWGQGVNQPQHF
NA	14	NA	TRBV7-2	TRBJ2-7	TGTGCCAGCAGCTTAGGCGGAGCGGGCTACGAGCAGTACTTC	CASSLGGAGYEQYF
NA	13	NA	TRBV28	TRBJ2-7	TGTGCCAGCAGTTTATTTAGGGAATACGAGCAGTACTTC	CASSLFREYEQYF
NA	13	TRBD1	TRBV28	TRBJ2-7	TGTGCCAGCGGACAGGGAAGGCGGCTCGAGCAGTACTTC	CASGQGRRLEQYF
NA	17	NA	TRBV6-1	TRBJ2-5	TGTGCCAGCAGTGAAGAAGGGCTCAGACCCAAACAAGAGACCCAGTACTTC	CASSEEGLRPKQETQYF
NA	13	NA	TRBV10-3	TRBJ1-2	TGTGCCATCAGTGAGTCGCAGGACTATGGCTACACCTTC	CAISESQDYGYTF
few	12	NA	TRBV13	TRBJ2-2	TGTGCCAGCAGCTCCGGAGCCGGGGAGCTGTTTTTT	CASSSGAGELFF
once	16	TRBD2	TRBV7-3	TRBJ2-3	TGTGCCAGCAGCTTAACCTTCAGCGGGGGTACAGATACGCAGTATTTT	CASSLTFSGGTDTQYF
few	16	NA	TRBV7-6	TRBJ2-3	TGTGCCAGCAGCTTAGTAGGCGGACCAAGCACAGATACGCAGTATTTT	CASSLVGGPSTDTQYF
NA	13	NA	TRBV18	TRBJ2-5	TGTGCCAGCTCACCAGTGGAACAAGAGACCCAGTACTTC	CASSPVEQETQYF
once	18	TRBD2	TRBV4-1	TRBJ2-5	TGCGCCAGCAGCCAGGAGGGACTAGCGGGAGGCGTTCAAGAGACCCAGTACTTC	CASSQEGLAGGVQETQYF
NA	15	NA	TRBV7-9	TRBJ2-3	TGTGCCAGCAGCTTAGCGCTACAGGCCACAGATACGCAGTATTTT	CASSLALQATDTQYF
NA	13	TRBD2	TRBV29-1	TRBJ2-7	TGCAGCGTTGTCCCTAGCGGGAGTGGCGAGCAGTACTTC	CSVVPSGSGEQYF
NA	15	TRBD1	TRBV11-2	TRBJ2-3	TGTGCCAGCAGCTTACGACAGGGGGCGCGGGATACGCAGTATTTT	CASSLRQGARDTQYF
once	13	NA	TRBV27	TRBJ2-3	TGTGCCAGCAGTCCCGGACTTACAGATACGCAGTATTTT	CASSPGLTDTQYF
NA	16	TRBD2	TRBV7-2	TRBJ2-1	TGTGCCAGCAGCTCCGACGCTAGCGGGGGGGCCCATGAGCAGTTCTTC	CASSSDASGGAHEQFF
few	13	NA	TRBV5-8	TRBJ2-7	TGTGCCAGCAGCTCGGGGACTCTCTACGAGCAGTACTTC	CASSSGTLYEQYF
NA	17	TRBD2	TRBV18	TRBJ2-3	TGTGCCAGCTCACCGGGAACGGGAGGGCCTGGCACAGATACGCAGTATTTT	CASSPGTGGPGTDTQYF
NA	13	NA	TRBV30	TRBJ1-3	TGTGCCTGGAGTGTTAAAACTGGAAACACCATATATTTT	CAWSVKTGNTIYF
NA	13	NA	TRBV10-2	TRBJ1-5	TGCGCCACCGGGGGGGGTAGCAATCAGCCCCAGCATTTT	CATGGGSNQPQHF
NA	15	TRBD2	TRBV7-9	TRBJ2-5	TGTGCCAGCAGCTTAGGGCCCCGGGGGGTGGAGACCCAGTACTTC	CASSLGPRGVETQYF
NA	15	TRBD2	TRBV4-1	TRBJ2-1	TGCGCCAGCAGCCCTAGCGGCGGAGCTTACAATGAGCAGTTCTTC	CASSPSGGAYNEQFF
NA	13	TRBD1	TRBV11-2	TRBJ1-1	TGTGCCAGCAGCTTCGTCCGGGACAGTGAAGCTTTCTTT	CASSFVRDSEAFF
NA	14	TRBD1	TRBV7-2	TRBJ2-3	TGTGCCAGCAGTACAACAGGGGGCGGTCAGCCCCAGTATTTT	CASSTTGGGQPQYF
NA	13	TRBD1	TRBV27	TRBJ2-1	TGTGCCAGCAGTTTGGGACAGTACAATGAGCAGTTCTTC	CASSLGQYNEQFF
NA	15	NA	TRBV18	TRBJ2-1	TGTGCCAGCTCACCACGAGGGGCGGACGACAATGAGCAGTTCTTC	CASSPRGADDNEQFF
NA	12	NA	TRBV10-3	TRBJ2-1	TGTGCCATCAGTGAGGGCGCGGAGAAGGAGTTCTTC	CAISEGAEKEFF
NA	16	TRBD2	TRBV5-6	TRBJ2-3	TGTGCCAGCAGCCAAGGGGGACTAGCGGGAGCAGATACGCAGTATTTT	CASSQGGLAGADTQYF
NA	15	NA	TRBV6-5	TRBJ1-2	TGTGCCAGCAGTCTATACAGTGGGACGGGGTATGGCTACACCTTC	CASSLYSGTGYGYTF
NA	12	NA	TRBV19	TRBJ2-1	TGTGCCAGTAGTGGGGTATACAATGAGCAGTTCTTC	CASSGVYNEQFF
NA	17	NA	TRBV28	TRBJ2-3	TGTGCCAGCAGTTTCAGGACGGGAGTCCTCAGCACAGATACGCAGTATTTT	CASSFRTGVLSTDTQYF
NA	14	NA	TRBV18	TRBJ1-1	TGTGCCAGCTCAGATCGGACTCTGAACACTGAAGCTTTCTTT	CASSDRTLNTEAFF
once	14	TRBD2	TRBV2	TRBJ2-3	TGTGCCAGCAGTCGAAGCGGGAGAGAAGATACGCAGTATTTT	CASSRSGREDTQYF
NA	15	TRBD1	TRBV16	TRBJ2-1	TGTGCCAGCAGCCAATCTGCGTCGGACAGGGGGACAAGGGTCTTC	CASSQSASDRGTRVF
NA	12	NA	TRBV2	TRBJ1-5	TGTGCCAGCAGTGACCCCTTCCTGCCCCAGCATTTT	CASSDPFLPQHF
once	12	NA	TRBV5-1	TRBJ2-2	TGCGCCAGCAGTCAGGGTTCCGGGGAGCTGTTTTTT	CASSQGSGELFF
NA	14	NA	TRBV19	TRBJ1-1	TGTGCCAGTAATTCCCGAGGCATGAACACTGAAGCTTTCTTT	CASNSRGMNTEAFF
NA	14	NA	TRBV19	TRBJ2-5	TGTGCCAGTAGCCAGACAGCAACCCAAGAGACCCAGTACTTC	CASSQTATQETQYF
NA	13	TRBD2	TRBV9	TRBJ2-3	TGTGCCAGCAGCGTAGCGACTAGCGATACGCAGTATTTT	CASSVATSDTQYF
NA	15	NA	TRBV5-1	TRBJ1-1	TGCGCCAGCAGCTTGATATCGGGGCGAAACACTGAAGCTTTCTTT	CASSLISGRNTEAFF
NA	13	NA	TRBV6-6	TRBJ2-7	TGTGCCAGCAGTTCAGGGAGAGCCTACGAGCAGTACTTC	CASSSGRAYEQYF
few	14	NA	TRBV4-3	TRBJ1-1	TGCGCCAGCAGCCAAGTTGGGGTTTCCACTGAAGCTTTCTTT	CASSQVGVSTEAFF
once	14	TRBD1	TRBV10-3	TRBJ2-7	TGTGCCACCTCCGGGACAGGGAGCTCCTACGAGCAGTACTTC	CATSGTGSSYEQYF
NA	14	TRBD1	TRBV30	TRBJ2-7	TGTGCCTGGAGTGTAGGGACAGGGGTTCGGGAGCAGTACTTC	CAWSVGTGVREQYF
NA	14	NA	TRBV5-1	TRBJ1-6	TGCGCCAGCAGCTTGGGCGGAGTTAATTCACCCCTCCACTTT	CASSLGGVNSPLHF
NA	16	TRBD2	TRBV11-2	TRBJ2-2	TGTGCCAGCAGCTTAAGAGCGGGAGGGCCCGGCGGGGAGCTGTTTTTT	CASSLRAGGPGGELFF
NA	14	TRBD1	TRBV28	TRBJ1-3	TGTGCCAGCAGTTCCGGGACAGCGGATAACACCATATATTTT	CASSSGTADNTIYF
NA	16	TRBD1	TRBV5-6	TRBJ1-2	TGTGCCAGCAGCTTGCCGACAGGGGGTCAGGACTATGGCTACACCTTC	CASSLPTGGQDYGYTF
few	12	NA	TRBV30	TRBJ2-5	TGTGCCTCGAGGGGACATCTGGAGACCCAGTACTTC	CASRGHLETQYF
NA	12	NA	TRBV5-6	TRBJ2-4	TGTGCCAGCAGCTTTGAGGCGAGCATTCAGTACTTC	CASSFEASIQYF
NA	16	NA	TRBV19	TRBJ2-1	TGTGCCAGTAGTATAGAAGCTGTTGGGGGGTACAATGAGCAGTTCTTC	CASSIEAVGGYNEQFF